Listed below are T cell receptor beta chains from one sample, sequenced in a study of blood T cell repertoires in COVID-19. Measured with immunoSEQ multiplex PCR; TCRdb has only the in-frame clones, and not every one. The sample shows around 140,000 clones, 81% of them seen only once. The sample was peripheral blood. The receptors were sampled from a human donor in a cohort sampled during active COVID-19. The CDR3 runs from the conserved cysteine through the conserved F or W. D genes are given only for firm matches. Where a row states a size, it is once, few, many or the class of an expanded clone; other rows omit it.

J: TRBJ1-5
V: TRBV20-1
D: NA
size: NA
DNA: TGCAGTGCACAGGGCAATCAGCCCCAGCATTTT
CDR3: CSAQGNQPQHF

J: TRBJ2-7
V: TRBV12-3/TRBV12-4
D: NA
size: NA
DNA: TGTGCCAGCAGTTCCCGAGGGTCCTACGAGCAGTACTTC
CDR3: CASSSRGSYEQYF

J: TRBJ2-5
V: TRBV5-1
D: NA
size: NA
DNA: TGCGCCAGCTTCGGTGGGGCGGGACAAGAGACCCAGTACTTC
CDR3: CASFGGAGQETQYF

J: TRBJ2-7
V: TRBV7-9
D: TRBD1
size: once
DNA: TGTGCCAGCAGCCTGGGACAGGATGCCCATTACGAGCAGTACTTC
CDR3: CASSLGQDAHYEQYF

J: TRBJ1-4
V: TRBV5-6
D: TRBD1
size: NA
DNA: TGTGCCAGCAGCTTGGCGCCAGGGGGCGCTGATGAAAAACTGTTTTTT
CDR3: CASSLAPGGADEKLFF

J: TRBJ1-2
V: TRBV11-1
D: NA
size: NA
DNA: TGTGCCAGCAGCTTAGAGAGACGGGGTGGCTACACCTTC
CDR3: CASSLERRGGYTF

J: TRBJ2-5
V: TRBV27
D: TRBD1
size: NA
DNA: TGTGCCAGCAGTTTATCCGGACAGGGGGCGCAAGAGACCCAGTACTTC
CDR3: CASSLSGQGAQETQYF

J: TRBJ1-6
V: TRBV7-9
D: TRBD1
size: NA
DNA: TGTGCCAGCAGCCGACTTGGGACAGGGGGTTCACCCCTCCACTTT
CDR3: CASSRLGTGGSPLHF

J: TRBJ2-5
V: TRBV15
D: NA
size: NA
DNA: TGTGCCACCAGCGGCTCCAAAGCCCTAGGGGTAGGAGGGGAGACCCAGTACTTC
CDR3: CATSGSKALGVGGETQYF

J: TRBJ2-7
V: TRBV7-2
D: NA
size: NA
DNA: TGTGCCAGCAGCGTACTAGGCTACGAGCAGTACTTC
CDR3: CASSVLGYEQYF

J: TRBJ2-7
V: TRBV18
D: NA
size: NA
DNA: TGTGCCAGCTCACCAGGGGCTAGCGAGTACGAGCAGTACTTC
CDR3: CASSPGASEYEQYF

J: TRBJ1-2
V: TRBV9
D: TRBD1
size: NA
DNA: TGTGCCAGCAGCCCATGGTACGGGACAGGGAACTATGGCTACACCTTC
CDR3: CASSPWYGTGNYGYTF